This TCR beta chain was documented in a study of T cells in Graves' hyperthyroidism and ophthalmopathy. The study's findings and limits: Blood also carried most thyroid clonotypes expanded above 0.001.

The CDR3 regions of TCR beta were amplified from RNA transcripts. Initially, a first-round RT-PCR of the TCR CDR3 employed the HTBI primer set. TCRdb re-called the multiplex PCR reads with MiXCR, one entry per CDR3 protein. This table has 400,000 to 500,000 distinct CDR3 sequences, approximately 15% appearing once. This clonotype was observed many times. Its antigen is as yet unknown. The length of the CDR3 is 15 residues. CDR1 is SGHDT and CDR2 is YYEEEE in the germline V gene. V lost 3 bases and J 5 bases, leaving 15 bases between the germline ends. This TCR was recovered from a woman under 30 with Graves' hyperthyroidism. Sequencing was carried out using blood. The V call is TRBV5-6, the J call TRBJ2-1; tentative D call: TRBD2 (6 bases). The CDR3 bases are TGTGCCAGCAGCTGGGGCGGAGGGGCACACAATGAGCAGTTCTTC. Amino acid sequence: CASSWGGGAHNEQFF.